These 16 T cell receptor beta chains came from one sample sequenced in a study of T-cell memory formation after mild COVID-19. TCRdb re-called the 5' RACE reads with MiXCR, one entry per CDR3 protein. Of 350,000 to 550,000 distinct CDR3 sequences in the sample, around 17% were seen once. The sample was PBMCs or a T cell subset sorted from them (not recorded which). The receptors here all came from a man between 18 and 35 years old who had mild COVID-19 (a few samples of this study predate the infection). Cell type and time point are not known.

This clonotype showed up just a few times. The CDR3 here is CASSQSIQGVNTGELFF. The CDR3, as DNA: TGCGCCAGCAGTCAATCAATCCAGGGGGTTAACACCGGGGAGCTGTTTTTT. This sequence joins TRBV23-1 and TRBJ2-2; TRBD1 agrees at 7 bases. TRBV23-1 carries the ORF label, with uncertain function. This CDR3 is 17 amino acids long. Unmatched junction bases numbered 6, after V lost 0 bases and J lost 2 bases.

The chain joins TRBV4-1 to TRBJ2-2; D is uncertain. V shed 3 bases and J shed 1 base, with 9 bases lying between them. Germline V gives CDR1 MGHRA, CDR2 YSYEKL. This CDR3 spans 15 amino acids. CDR3 nucleotide sequence: TGCGCCAGCAGCCAGGTCCATGGGAACACCGGGGAGCTGTTTTTT. Translating gives CASSQVHGNTGELFF.

This clonotype has ten or more counts. V and J are TRBV12-3 or TRBV12-4 and TRBJ1-1, with 7 nucleotides matching TRBD1. Trimming cost V 5 bases and J 4 bases; bases outside gene matches: 7. The CDR3 totals 14 residues. CDR3 nucleotides: TGTGCCAGCAGTCTGACCTGGACAGGCACTGAAGCTTTCTTT. Encoded protein: CASSLTWTGTEAFF.

The chain has TRBV6-5 and TRBJ2-5; a possible D gene is TRBD2 (5 bases). This CDR3 region has 13 residues. V was cut by 4 bases and J by 7 bases, with 13 bases left in between. Looked up from germline, CDR1 is MNHEY and CDR2 is SVGAGI. The CDR3, as DNA: TGTGCCAGCAGTTCACCGGCCCGGGGGACCCAGTACTTC. It is translated as CASSSPARGTQYF.

J is TRBJ2-1 and V is TRBV19; D remains ambiguous. Germline V gene sequence: CDR1 LNHDA, CDR2 SQIVND (reference sequence). V was pared by 0 bases and J by 13 bases, with 16 bases between. This CDR3 has 14 residues. Written as DNA, the CDR3 is TGTGCCAGTAGTATAGAAGTGCTGGTAGGTTCTCAGTTCTTC. Amino acids: CASSIEVLVGSQFF.

This clonotype was observed a few times. The chain couples TRBV6-6 to TRBJ2-2, with TRBD2 as a possible D gene (5 bases). Germline V gene sequence: CDR1 MNHNY, CDR2 SVGAGI (reference sequence). This CDR3 contains 13 residues. The V and J ends lost 8 bases and 6 bases respectively, with 13 bases between them. DNA of the CDR3: TGTGCCAGCGACGGATGGCGGGCCGGGGAGCTGTTTTTT. As protein: CASDGWRAGELFF.

This chain uses TRBV6-1 with TRBJ1-6; 10 positions match TRBD1. V was clipped by 7 bases and J by 17 bases; unmatched bases: 20. Germline lookup yields CDR1 MNHNS and CDR2 SASEGT. The CDR3 spans 16 residues. CDR3 DNA: TGTGCCAGCACGCGTTTGGGACAGGGGATACCCGGTACTATCCACTTT. Its translation is CASTRLGQGIPGTIHF.

Written as DNA, the CDR3 is TGTGCCACCAGTAGAGGCCAGCACAATGAGCAGTTCTTC. It specifies CATSRGQHNEQFF. The genes are TRBV24-1 and TRBJ2-1; D is ambiguous. The germline V gene encodes CDR1 KGHDR and CDR2 SFDVKD. The CDR3 loop spans 13 amino acids. V gave up 6 bases and J gave up 5 bases, with 10 bases separating them.

This clonotype was picked up a small number of times. The chain recombines TRBV12-5 with TRBJ2-2, with TRBD2 matching 13 bases. V shed 6 bases and J 3 bases; nucleotides not matched to a gene: 4. The CDR3 length is 16 residues. Germline loops: CDR1 LGHNT, CDR2 FRNRAP. The CDR3 here is CASGRTSGGDTGELFF. The CDR3 region has the DNA TGTGCTAGTGGCAGGACTAGCGGGGGAGACACCGGGGAGCTGTTTTTT.

The chain recombines TRBV5-1 with TRBJ2-3; 7 bases match TRBD2. Germline lookup yields CDR1 SGHRS and CDR2 YFSETQ. The junction had 9 bases not matched to a gene; V was cut back by 5 bases and J by 3 bases. The CDR3 loop spans 15 amino acids. This chain's CDR3 is CASSLIGRVTDTQYF. The CDR3 coding sequence is TGCGCCAGCAGTCTGATAGGGAGGGTGACAGATACGCAGTATTTT.

J is TRBJ2-7 and V is TRBV12-3 or TRBV12-4, with TRBD2 identical over 9 bases. Trimming at V came to 6 bases and at J to 5 bases, leaving 11 bases not matched to a gene. CDR3 length: 15 residues. The CDR3 loop reads CASSRRAGGPNEQYF. For the CDR3, the DNA is TGTGCCAGCAGCCGCCGGGCGGGGGGGCCGAACGAGCAGTACTTC.

This clonotype was observed a handful of times. V gene TRBV7-3 combines with J gene TRBJ1-1; D might be TRBD1 (5 bases). The CDR3 loop spans 14 amino acids. Per germline, CDR1 SGHTA and CDR2 FQGTGA. V lost 5 bases to trimming and J lost 3 bases, with 13 bases between them. In DNA, the CDR3 is TGTGCCAGCAGCCTGGGACCTGGGGACACTGAAGCTTTCTTT. It yields the protein CASSLGPGDTEAFF.

V usage is TRBV12-3 or TRBV12-4 and J usage is TRBJ1-1; TRBD1 matches at 7 bases. The CDR3 has 14 amino acids. V gave up 3 bases and J gave up 4 bases; unmatched junction bases: 5. The CDR3 sequence: CASSLGQRFTEAFF. CDR3 nucleotides: TGTGCCAGCAGTTTGGGACAGAGATTCACTGAAGCTTTCTTT.

The CDR3, as DNA: TGTGCCAGCCGAGTCGTGGTAACCAACCAAGAGACCCAGTACTTC. This encodes CASRVVVTNQETQYF. V is TRBV6-9 and J is TRBJ2-5; D remains unclear. V lost 8 bases to trimming and J lost 0 bases, with 16 bases between them. This CDR3 has 15 amino acids. CDR1 is MNHGY and CDR2 is SVAAGI in the germline V gene.

This clonotype was counted only a few times. This sequence joins TRBV15 and TRBJ2-7; D is uncertain. From germline, CDR1 is LNHNV and CDR2 YYDKDF (reference sequence). V lost 4 bases and J 0 bases, leaving 13 bases between the germline ends. The length of the CDR3 is 15 residues. The CDR3, as DNA: TGTGCCACCAGCAAAGACATATCGAGCTCCTACGAGCAGTACGTC. Protein product: CATSKDISSSYEQYV.

The chain links TRBV29-1 to TRBJ2-5, with D possibly being TRBD1 or TRBD2 (5 bases each). Looked up from germline, CDR1 is SQVTM and CDR2 is ANQGSEA. V lost 3 bases and J lost 4, with 12 bases in between. There are 13 residues in the CDR3. CDR3 nucleotide sequence: TGCAGCGTTGATCAGTCAGGGAGAGAGACCCAGTACTTC. This encodes CSVDQSGRETQYF.